This TCR beta chain is drawn from a study of CD8+CD57+ T cells in acquired aplastic anemia. Looking at the study overall: The mean DNA yield obtained from sorted CD4+ and CD8+ cells came to around 3 ug. Study outcomes and limitations: Patients and controls shared roughly 28 CD8+ CDR3 sequences, which appeared highly expressed in patients and within their immunodominant clones. Simpson's diversity of CD8+ cells was not significantly different in patients compared with controls.

About this clonotype itself: What it recognizes is unknown. A read error may produce the germline difference seen at one junction end.

Whoever was chosen for sequencing had shown CD8+CD57+ cell expansion by flow cytometry. Patients had received no therapy at the time of blood sampling. It was genomic DNA that served as the template for profiling TCR beta VDJ and CDR3. MiXCR, applied by TCRdb to the reads, yields one record per CDR3 protein. The sample holds about 98,000 distinct CDR3 sequences, less than 75% seen once. The CDR3 has 14 residues. Looked up from germline, CDR1 is MRHNA and CDR2 is SNTAGT. Material for sequencing was sorted CD4+, CD8+, or CD8+CD57+ T cells (not recorded which) from PBMCs. This TCR derives from a human donor with aplastic anemia. The chain recombines TRBV6-4 with TRBJ2-3; TRBD1 aligns across 9 bases. The CDR3 nucleotides are TGTGCCAGCAGTTACTCGGACAGGGGAGATACGCAGTATTTT. Translating it yields CASSYSDRGDTQYF.